These 14 T cell receptor beta chains were all obtained from the same sample, sequenced in a study of T cells in Graves' hyperthyroidism and ophthalmopathy. The TCR beta CDR3 regions underwent amplification using RNA transcripts as the source. Researchers ran a first-round RT-PCR on the TCR CDR3 using the HTBI primer set. TCRdb re-analysed the multiplex PCR reads in MiXCR, keeping a single row per CDR3 protein. The data contain under 350,000 distinct CDR3 sequences, over 15% of them singletons. The specimen was blood. Receptor source: a woman aged 55-69 years with Graves' ophthalmopathy.

This clonotype was counted a few times. A much bigger clone sits one base away, suggesting this may be a read error. The rearrangement joins TRBV7-2 to TRBJ2-5; 8 positions agree with TRBD2. The CDR3 spans 15 residues. The germline gives CDR1 SGHTA, CDR2 FQGNSA. Trimming cost V 5 bases and J 7 bases; bases outside gene matches: 12. CDR3 bases: TGTGCCAGCAGCGCGGGACTAGTGGGAGGGGGGACCCAGTACTTC. Translated: CASSAGLVGGGTQYF.

This sequence joins TRBV10-1 and TRBJ2-1; 8 nucleotides match TRBD2. The ends lost 3 bases at V and 3 bases at J; junction bases unmatched: 4. Germline V gene data show CDR1 as WNHNN and CDR2 as SYGVQD (reference sequence). The CDR3 is 15 amino acids. The CDR3 region is CASSDRGGVYNEQFF. The CDR3 region has the DNA TGCGCCAGCAGTGATCGGGGGGGGGTCTACAATGAGCAGTTCTTC.

There are a few counts of this clonotype. The J gene is TRBJ2-7, the V gene TRBV20-1; D gene unclear. The CDR3 length is 12 residues. V lost 3 bases to trimming and J lost 0 bases, with 6 bases between them. Per germline, CDR1 DFQATT and CDR2 SNEGSKA (reference sequence). CDR3 amino acids: CSASIASYEQYF. The CDR3, as DNA: TGCAGTGCTAGTATAGCCTCCTACGAGCAGTACTTC.

This clonotype was seen many times. The chain links TRBV7-9 to TRBJ2-1; a possible D gene is TRBD2 (6 bases). CDR3 length equals 16 residues. The germline V gene has CDR1 SEHNR and CDR2 FQNEAQ (reference sequence). V was cut by 4 bases and J by 5 bases, with 18 bases left in between. The CDR3 protein is CASSSPLATRNNEQFF. The CDR3 coding sequence is TGTGCCAGCAGCTCACCCCTAGCGACCCGCAACAATGAGCAGTTCTTC.

The sample holds a few counts of this clonotype. The chain joins TRBV7-8 to TRBJ2-6, with unresolved D. The CDR3 covers 18 residues. Trimming left V 3 bases short and J 0 bases short, with 15 bases between. CDR1 and CDR2 (germline): SGHVS, FQNEAQ. The CDR3 nucleotides read TGTGCCAGCAGCTTTCTGCTCGCAGGCTCCTCTGGGGCCAACGTCCTGACTTTC. Protein product: CASSFLLAGSSGANVLTF.

This clonotype was seen at least ten times. This chain joins TRBV2 and TRBJ2-1; possible D gene TRBD1, 5 bases. CDR3 length: 13 residues. Germline V gene lookup returns CDR1 SNHLY and CDR2 FYNNEI. Between the trimmed V and J ends, which lost 3 bases and 8 bases, there was a span of 11 bases. This CDR3 reads CASSDRVGHEQFF. The CDR3 bases are TGTGCCAGCAGTGACAGGGTGGGGCATGAGCAGTTCTTC.

The chain employs TRBV7-2 and TRBJ2-5, with unresolved D. CDR3 length equals 13 residues. V lost 5 bases to trimming and J lost 5 bases, with 12 bases between them. The germline V gene has CDR1 SGHTA and CDR2 FQGNSA. As DNA, the CDR3 is TGTGCCAGCAGCACGGGCCTGGGGGAGACCCAGTACTTC. This sequence encodes CASSTGLGETQYF. Filled out from reference TRBV7-2 and TRBJ2-5, the complete variable domain reads GAGVSQSPSNKVTEKGKDVELRCDPISGHTALYWYRQSLGQGLEFLIYFQGNSAPDKSGLPSDRFSAERTGGSVSTLTIQRTQQEDSAVYLCASSTGLGETQYFGPGTRLLVL.

This chain uses TRBV5-1 with TRBJ1-5, with a weak D call TRBD1 (6 bases). The CDR3 covers 15 residues. Trimming removed 4 bases at V and 1 base at J, with 12 bases between. CDR1 is SGHRS, CDR2 YFSETQ, per germline. The CDR3, as DNA: TGCGCCAGCAGCGCGCCGGACAGAAGCAATCAGCCCCAGCATTTT. This sequence encodes CASSAPDRSNQPQHF.

A few counts support this clonotype. The V call is TRBV7-9, the J call TRBJ1-4; no firm D call. The germline CDR1 and CDR2 sequences are SEHNR and FQNEAQ (reference sequence). This CDR3 region has 14 residues. Trimming left V 5 bases short and J 11 bases short, with 18 bases between. For the CDR3, the DNA is TGTGCCAGCAGCGTACGGTTGGCCTCTCCGAAACTGTTTTTT. This sequence encodes CASSVRLASPKLFF.

This clonotype was found many times. The rearrangement uses TRBV12-3 or TRBV12-4 and TRBJ2-7, with 8 positions matching TRBD1. V gave up 6 bases and J gave up 1 base; unmatched junction bases: 8. There are 15 residues in the CDR3. CDR3 DNA sequence: TGTGCCAGCAGCCCCGGACAGGGCTGGTCCTACGAGCAGTACTTC. Its translation: CASSPGQGWSYEQYF.

On this clonotype itself: A much larger clonotype is one base distant, so this may be a read error. V gene TRBV11-3 combines with J gene TRBJ2-5; possibly TRBD1 or TRBD2 for D (5 bases each). The CDR3 contains 15 residues. Per the germline V gene, CDR1 is SGHNT and CDR2 is YENEEA. Between the trimmed V and J ends, which lost 5 bases and 4 bases, there was a span of 17 bases. Written as DNA, the CDR3 is TGTGCCAGCAGCCCCAATCCAGGGACCCGAGAGACCCAGTACTTC. Amino acids: CASSPNPGTRETQYF.

This clonotype was counted only a few times. The rearrangement joins TRBV5-1 to TRBJ2-3, with no clear D. The CDR3 totals 13 residues. The V gene lost 5 bases and the J gene lost 5 bases, with 12 bases spanning the gap. Germline V gene data show CDR1 as SGHRS and CDR2 as YFSETQ. CDR3 coding DNA: TGCGCCAGCAGACGAGGCTCGGGAGATACGCAGTATTTT. This gives the protein CASRRGSGDTQYF.

There are a few counts of this clonotype. The chain combines TRBV7-2 with TRBJ1-5; tentatively, D is TRBD1 (6 bases). The CDR3 totals 15 residues. Germline V gene sequence: CDR1 SGHTA, CDR2 FQGNSA. V was cut by 5 bases and J by 2 bases, with 13 bases left in between. The CDR3 DNA is TGTGCCAGCAGCCATGAAGCAGGGGGCAATCAGCCCCAGCATTTT. It specifies CASSHEAGGNQPQHF. Supplemented by reference TRBV7-2 and TRBJ1-5, the full variable domain reads GAGVSQSPSNKVTEKGKDVELRCDPISGHTALYWYRQSLGQGLEFLIYFQGNSAPDKSGLPSDRFSAERTGGSVSTLTIQRTQQEDSAVYLCASSHEAGGNQPQHFGDGTRLSIL.

At least ten counts were recorded for this clonotype. V gene TRBV18 combines with J gene TRBJ2-5; no firm D call. The CDR3 contains 15 residues. Germline V CDR1 and CDR2: KGHSH, LQKENI. V dropped 1 base and J dropped 4 bases, with 13 bases sitting between them. The CDR3 protein is CASSPRVLSGETQYF. CDR3 DNA: TGTGCCAGCTCACCACGGGTATTATCCGGAGAGACCCAGTACTTC.